This T cell receptor (beta chain) was sequenced for a study of shared clonotypes between healthy human individuals. The wider study: Each donor's CD8 memory used one plate, CD8 naive two, each CD4 subset three. Study-wide results and limits: A generally larger estimated richness was seen in naive subsets than in memory subsets. The authors expected sequencing depth to affect clonotype sharing among donors.

CD45RO-negative, CCR7-positively selected cells formed the naive CD8 fraction, excluding terminally differentiated effector memory CD45RA+ cells. As regards this clone: Its specificity is not known.

Assay used: immunoSEQ multiplex PCR; TCRdb lists only in-frame clones, some missing. The repertoire has 760,000 or so clones, about 97% of them found once; the top ten carry around 0.21%. The material sequenced was naive CD8+ T cells sorted from blood. The source of this sequence is a man aged 30 to 39 in good health.

The CDR3 protein is CASSLVGTGVRQPQHF. DNA of the CDR3: TGTGCCAGCAGCTTAGTGGGGACAGGGGTGCGACAGCCCCAGCATTTT. The J gene is TRBJ1-5, the V gene TRBV7-9; 10 bases fit TRBD1. The V gene end was trimmed by 1 base and the J gene end by 7 bases; junction bases not matched to a gene: 7. This CDR3 is 16 amino acids long. CDR1 is SEHNR and CDR2 is FQNEAQ in the germline V gene (reference sequence). Based on the CDR3 plus reference TRBV7-9 and TRBJ1-5, the full variable domain is DTGVSQNPRHKITKRGQNVTFRCDPISEHNRLYWYRQTLGQGPEFLTYFQNEAQLEKSRLLSDRFSAERPKGSFSTLEIQRTEQGDSAMYLCASSLVGTGVRQPQHFGDGTRLSIL.